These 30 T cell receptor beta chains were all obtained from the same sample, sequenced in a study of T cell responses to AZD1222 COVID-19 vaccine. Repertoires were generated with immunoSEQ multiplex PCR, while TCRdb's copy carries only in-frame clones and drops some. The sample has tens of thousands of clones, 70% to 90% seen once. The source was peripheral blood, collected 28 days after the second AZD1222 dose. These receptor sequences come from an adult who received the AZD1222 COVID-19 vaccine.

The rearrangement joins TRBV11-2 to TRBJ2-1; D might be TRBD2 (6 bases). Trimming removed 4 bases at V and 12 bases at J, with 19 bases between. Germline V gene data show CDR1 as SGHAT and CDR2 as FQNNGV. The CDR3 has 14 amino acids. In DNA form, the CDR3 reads TGTGCCAGCAGCTCCCGGGACTCCCGGTCGGGGCAGTTCTTC. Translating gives CASSSRDSRSGQFF. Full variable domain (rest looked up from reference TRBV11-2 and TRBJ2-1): EAGVAQSPRYKIIEKRQSVAFWCNPISGHATLYWYQQILGQGPKLLIQFQNNGVVDDSQLPKDRFSAERLKGVDSTLKIQPAKLEDSAVYLCASSSRDSRSGQFFGPGTRLTVL.

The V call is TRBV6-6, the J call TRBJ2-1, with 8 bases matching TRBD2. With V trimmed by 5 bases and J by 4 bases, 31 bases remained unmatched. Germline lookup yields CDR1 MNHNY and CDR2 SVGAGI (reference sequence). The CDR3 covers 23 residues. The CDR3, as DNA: TGTGCCAGCAGTCAACACCACCGGCCCCAGGGTCCAGAAACTAGCGGAAGATACAATGAGCAGTTCTTC. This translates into CASSQHHRPQGPETSGRYNEQFF.

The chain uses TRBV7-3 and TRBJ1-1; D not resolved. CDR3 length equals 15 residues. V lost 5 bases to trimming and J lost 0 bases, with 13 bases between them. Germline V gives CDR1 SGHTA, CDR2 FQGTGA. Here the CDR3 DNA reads TGTGCCAGCAGCCCTTTGGGGTCCATGAACACTGAAGCTTTCTTT. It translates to CASSPLGSMNTEAFF.

The CDR3 protein is CASSLGVFYGYTF. Written as DNA, the CDR3 is TGTGCCAGCAGCTTAGGGGTATTTTATGGCTACACCTTC. The chain carries TRBV7-2 and TRBJ1-2; the D is unclear. This CDR3 region has 13 residues. Germline V lookup: CDR1 SGHTA, CDR2 FQGNSA. Trimming stripped 1 base from V and 5 bases from J, with 8 bases between.

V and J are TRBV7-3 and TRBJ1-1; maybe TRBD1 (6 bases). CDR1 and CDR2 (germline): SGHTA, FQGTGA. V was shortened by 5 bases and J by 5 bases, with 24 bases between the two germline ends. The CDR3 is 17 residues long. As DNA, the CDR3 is TGTGCCAGCAGCCGAGAAGGGACTCGAAGGGGGAATACTGAAGCTTTCTTT. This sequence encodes CASSREGTRRGNTEAFF.

The CDR3 spells CASSVDSADSGAYGYTF. As DNA, the CDR3 is TGTGCCAGCAGCGTAGACTCCGCGGACAGCGGAGCTTATGGCTACACCTTC. This chain links TRBV9 with TRBJ1-2; possibly TRBD1 for D (6 bases). V was trimmed by 0 bases and J by 5 bases, leaving 20 bases between them. CDR1 is SGDLS, CDR2 YYNGEE, per germline. This CDR3 has 17 amino acids.

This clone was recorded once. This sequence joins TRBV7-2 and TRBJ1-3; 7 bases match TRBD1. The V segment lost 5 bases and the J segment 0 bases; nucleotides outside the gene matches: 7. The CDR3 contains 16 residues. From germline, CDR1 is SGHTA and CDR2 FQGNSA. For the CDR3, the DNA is TGTGCCAGCAGCGGACAGGTTCTGAGCTCTGGAAACACCATATATTTT. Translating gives CASSGQVLSSGNTIYF.

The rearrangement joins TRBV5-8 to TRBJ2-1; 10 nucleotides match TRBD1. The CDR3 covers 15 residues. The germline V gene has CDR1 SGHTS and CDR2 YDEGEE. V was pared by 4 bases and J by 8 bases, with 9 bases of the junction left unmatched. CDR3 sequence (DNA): TGTGCCAGCAGCGGCCGGGACAGGGGTAAGGATGAGCAGTTCTTC. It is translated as CASSGRDRGKDEQFF.

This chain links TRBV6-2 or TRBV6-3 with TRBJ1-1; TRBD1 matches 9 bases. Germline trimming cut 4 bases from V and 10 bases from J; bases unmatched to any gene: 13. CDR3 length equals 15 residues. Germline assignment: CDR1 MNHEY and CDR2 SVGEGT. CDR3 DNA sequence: TGTGCCAGCAGTTTACTTACAGGGGGCCTGTCGGCAGCTTTCTTT. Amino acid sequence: CASSLLTGGLSAAFF.

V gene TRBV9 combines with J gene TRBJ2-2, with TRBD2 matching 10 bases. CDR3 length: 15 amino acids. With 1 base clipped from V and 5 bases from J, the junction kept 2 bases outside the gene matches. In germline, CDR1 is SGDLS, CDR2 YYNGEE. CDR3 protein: CASSVTSGVTGELFF. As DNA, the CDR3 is TGTGCCAGCAGCGTAACTAGCGGGGTTACCGGGGAGCTGTTTTTT. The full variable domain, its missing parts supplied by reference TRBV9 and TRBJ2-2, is DSGVTQTPKHLITATGQRVTLRCSPRSGDLSVYWYQQSLDQGLQFLIQYYNGEERAKGNILERFSAQQFPDLHSELNLSSLELGDSALYFCASSVTSGVTGELFFGEGSRLTVL.

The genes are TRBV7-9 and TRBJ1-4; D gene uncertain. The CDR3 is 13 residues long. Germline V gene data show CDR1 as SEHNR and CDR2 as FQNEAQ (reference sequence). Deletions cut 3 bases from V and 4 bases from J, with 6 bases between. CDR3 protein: CASSFGRNEKLFF. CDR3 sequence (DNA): TGTGCCAGCAGCTTTGGACGTAATGAAAAACTGTTTTTT.

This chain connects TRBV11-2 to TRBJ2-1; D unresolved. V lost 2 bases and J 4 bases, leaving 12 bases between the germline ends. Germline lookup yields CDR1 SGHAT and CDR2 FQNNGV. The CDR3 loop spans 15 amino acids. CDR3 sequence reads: CASSLSTSGYNEQFF. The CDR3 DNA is TGTGCCAGCAGCTTATCGACTTCGGGTTACAATGAGCAGTTCTTC.

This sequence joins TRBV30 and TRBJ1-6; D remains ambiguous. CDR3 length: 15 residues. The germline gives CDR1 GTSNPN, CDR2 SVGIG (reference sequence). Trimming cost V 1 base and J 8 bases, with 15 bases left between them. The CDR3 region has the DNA TGTGCCTGGAGTGCCGGACGGCTAGAACATTCACCCCTCCACTTT. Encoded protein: CAWSAGRLEHSPLHF.

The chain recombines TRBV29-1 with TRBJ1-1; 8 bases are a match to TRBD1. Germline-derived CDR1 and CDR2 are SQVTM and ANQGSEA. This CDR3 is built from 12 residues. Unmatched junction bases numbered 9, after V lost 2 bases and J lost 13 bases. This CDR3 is CSVERAGGVDFF. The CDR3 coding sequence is TGCAGCGTTGAACGGGCAGGGGGCGTCGATTTCTTT.

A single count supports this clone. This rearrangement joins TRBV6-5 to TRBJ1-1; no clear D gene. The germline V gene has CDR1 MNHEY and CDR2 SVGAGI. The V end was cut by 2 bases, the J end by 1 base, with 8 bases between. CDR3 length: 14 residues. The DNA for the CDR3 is TGTGCCAGCAGTTACGAACGTGGGAACACTGAAGCTTTCTTT. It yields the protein CASSYERGNTEAFF.

The CDR3 bases are TGTGCCAGCAGTTCCGGCCAAGATACGCAGTATTTT. Encoded protein: CASSSGQDTQYF. J is TRBJ2-3 and V is TRBV12-3 or TRBV12-4, with no clear D. The CDR3 is made up of 12 amino acids. Trimming shortened V by 4 bases and J by 5 bases, and 7 bases separated the two germline ends.

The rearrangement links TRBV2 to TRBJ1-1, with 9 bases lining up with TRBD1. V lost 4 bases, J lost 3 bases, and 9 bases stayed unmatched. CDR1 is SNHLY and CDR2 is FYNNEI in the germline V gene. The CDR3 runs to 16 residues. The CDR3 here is CASSAPGQGSDTEAFF. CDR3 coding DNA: TGTGCCAGCAGTGCCCCGGGACAGGGTTCTGACACTGAAGCTTTCTTT. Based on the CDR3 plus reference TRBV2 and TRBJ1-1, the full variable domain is EPEVTQTPSHQVTQMGQEVILRCVPISNHLYFYWYRQILGQKVEFLVSFYNNEISEKSEIFDDQFSVERPDGSNFTLKIRSTKLEDSAMYFCASSAPGQGSDTEAFFGQGTRLTVV.

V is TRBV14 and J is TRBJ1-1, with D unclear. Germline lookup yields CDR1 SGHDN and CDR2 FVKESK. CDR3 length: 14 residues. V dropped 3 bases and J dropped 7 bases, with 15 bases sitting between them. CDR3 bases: TGTGCCAGCAGCCAGAGGTTCCTGAATGATGAAGCTTTCTTT. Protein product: CASSQRFLNDEAFF.

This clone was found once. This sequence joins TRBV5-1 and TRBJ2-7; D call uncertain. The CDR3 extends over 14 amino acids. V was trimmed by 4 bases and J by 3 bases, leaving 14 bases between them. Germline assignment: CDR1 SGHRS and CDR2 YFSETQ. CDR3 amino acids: CASSVGSVLYEQYF. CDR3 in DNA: TGCGCCAGCAGCGTAGGGTCGGTACTCTACGAGCAGTACTTC. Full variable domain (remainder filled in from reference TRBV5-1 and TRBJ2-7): KAGVTQTPRYLIKTRGQQVTLSCSPISGHRSVSWYQQTPGQGLQFLFEYFSETQRNKGNFPGRFSGRQFSNSRSEMNVSTLELGDSALYLCASSVGSVLYEQYFGPGTRLTVT.

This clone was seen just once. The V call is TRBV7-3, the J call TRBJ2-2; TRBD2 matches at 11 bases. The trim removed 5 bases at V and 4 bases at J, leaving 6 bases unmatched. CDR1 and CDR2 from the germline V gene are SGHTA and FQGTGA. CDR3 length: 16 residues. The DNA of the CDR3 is TGTGCCAGCAGCCCCCGGACTAGCGGGTTCACCGGGGAGCTGTTTTTT. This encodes CASSPRTSGFTGELFF. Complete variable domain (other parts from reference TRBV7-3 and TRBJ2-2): GAGVSQTPSNKVTEKGKYVELRCDPISGHTALYWYRQSLGQGPEFLIYFQGTGAADDSGLPNDRFFAVRPEGSVSTLKIQRTERGDSAVYLCASSPRTSGFTGELFFGEGSRLTVL.

The CDR3 nucleotides read TGTGCCAGCAGCCAAGAAGTTGGCGCGGGAGGAATAGGCGGGGAGCTGTTTTTT. This encodes CASSQEVGAGGIGGELFF. The genes are TRBV4-2 and TRBJ2-2; TRBD2 aligns across 8 bases. The V and J ends lost 0 bases and 7 bases, in that order; junction bases with no gene match: 13. The CDR3 length is 18 residues. CDR1 and CDR2 from the germline V gene are LGHNA and YNFKEQ.

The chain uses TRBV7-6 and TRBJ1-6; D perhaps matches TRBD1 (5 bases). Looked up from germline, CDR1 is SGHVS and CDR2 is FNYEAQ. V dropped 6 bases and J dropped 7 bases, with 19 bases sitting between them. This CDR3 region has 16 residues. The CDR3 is CASRVFRGLGNSPLHF. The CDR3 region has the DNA TGTGCCAGCAGGGTATTTAGGGGACTTGGGAATTCACCCCTCCACTTT.

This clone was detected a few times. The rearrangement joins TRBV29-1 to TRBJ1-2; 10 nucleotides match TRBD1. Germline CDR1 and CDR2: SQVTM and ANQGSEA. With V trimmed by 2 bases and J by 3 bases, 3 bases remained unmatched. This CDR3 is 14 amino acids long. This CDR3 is CSVETTGGHYGYTF. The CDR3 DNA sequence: TGCAGCGTTGAAACGACAGGGGGCCACTATGGCTACACCTTC.

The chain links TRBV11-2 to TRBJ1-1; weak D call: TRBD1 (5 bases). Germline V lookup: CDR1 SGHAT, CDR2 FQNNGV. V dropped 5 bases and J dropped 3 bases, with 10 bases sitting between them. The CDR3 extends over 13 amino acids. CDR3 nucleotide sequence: TGTGCCAGCAGCGCATCAGGGTACACTGAAGCTTTCTTT. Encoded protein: CASSASGYTEAFF. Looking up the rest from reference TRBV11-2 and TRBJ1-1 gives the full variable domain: EAGVAQSPRYKIIEKRQSVAFWCNPISGHATLYWYQQILGQGPKLLIQFQNNGVVDDSQLPKDRFSAERLKGVDSTLKIQPAKLEDSAVYLCASSASGYTEAFFGQGTRLTVV.

The CDR3 spells CASSGDLTDTGELFF. Here the CDR3 DNA reads TGTGCCAGCTCAGGTGACCTTACGGACACCGGGGAGCTGTTTTTT. V is TRBV18 and J is TRBJ2-2; D gene ambiguous. V dropped 5 bases and J dropped 3 bases, with 13 bases sitting between them. In germline, CDR1 is KGHSH, CDR2 LQKENI. This CDR3 is 15 amino acids long.

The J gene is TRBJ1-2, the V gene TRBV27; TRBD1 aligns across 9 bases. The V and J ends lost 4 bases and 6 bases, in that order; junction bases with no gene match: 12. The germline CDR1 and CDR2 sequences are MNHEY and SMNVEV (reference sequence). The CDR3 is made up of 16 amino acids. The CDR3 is CASSYNRDRALNGYTF. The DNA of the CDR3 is TGTGCCAGCAGTTACAACCGGGACAGGGCTTTAAATGGCTACACCTTC.

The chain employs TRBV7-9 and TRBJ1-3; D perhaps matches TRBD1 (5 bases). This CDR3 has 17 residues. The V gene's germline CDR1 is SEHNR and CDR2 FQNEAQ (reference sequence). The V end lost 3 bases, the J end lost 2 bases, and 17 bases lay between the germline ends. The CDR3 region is CASSFRGRGRTGNTIYF. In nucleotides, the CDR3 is TGTGCCAGCAGCTTCCGAGGGAGGGGTAGGACTGGAAACACCATATATTTT. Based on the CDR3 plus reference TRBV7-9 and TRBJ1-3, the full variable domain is DTGVSQNPRHKITKRGQNVTFRCDPISEHNRLYWYRQTLGQGPEFLTYFQNEAQLEKSRLLSDRFSAERPKGSFSTLEIQRTEQGDSAMYLCASSFRGRGRTGNTIYFGEGSWLTVV.

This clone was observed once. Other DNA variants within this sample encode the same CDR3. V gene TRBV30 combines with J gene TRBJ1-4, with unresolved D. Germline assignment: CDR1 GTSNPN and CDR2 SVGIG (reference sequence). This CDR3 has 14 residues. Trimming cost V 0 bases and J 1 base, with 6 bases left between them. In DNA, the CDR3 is TGTGCCTGGAGTGTCGGATTAACTAATGAAAAACTGTTTTTT. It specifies CAWSVGLTNEKLFF.

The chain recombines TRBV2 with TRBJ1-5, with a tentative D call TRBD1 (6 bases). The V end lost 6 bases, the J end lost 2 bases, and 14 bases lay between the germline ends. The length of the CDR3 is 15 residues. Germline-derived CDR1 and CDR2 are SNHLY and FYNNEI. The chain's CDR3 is CASREQGVGNQPQHF. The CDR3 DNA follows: TGTGCCAGCAGGGAACAGGGAGTAGGCAATCAGCCCCAGCATTTT. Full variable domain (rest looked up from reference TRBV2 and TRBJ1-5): EPEVTQTPSHQVTQMGQEVILRCVPISNHLYFYWYRQILGQKVEFLVSFYNNEISEKSEIFDDQFSVERPDGSNFTLKIRSTKLEDSAMYFCASREQGVGNQPQHFGDGTRLSIL.

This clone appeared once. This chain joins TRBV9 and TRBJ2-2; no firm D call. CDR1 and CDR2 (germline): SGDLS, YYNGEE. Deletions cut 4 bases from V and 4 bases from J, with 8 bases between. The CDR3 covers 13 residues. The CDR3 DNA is TGTGCCAGCAGCTCGAGACTCACCGGGGAGCTGTTTTTT. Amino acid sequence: CASSSRLTGELFF.